The next 23 T cell receptor beta chains were all read from a single sample in a study of Ad26.COV2.S vaccination and SARS-CoV-2 variants. Treatment specified: 15 to 20 received Ad26.COV2.S at low or high dose, single or two shots; roughly five received placebo; per-sample allocation not given. Sampling was done on day 63 after the first vaccine or placebo injection. Assay used: immunoSEQ multiplex PCR; TCRdb lists only in-frame clones, some missing. This table holds 300,000 to 500,000 clones, 88% found once. The specimen comprised peripheral blood, sampled in a trial of Ad26.COV2.S vaccine versus placebo. These receptors were obtained from a person between 18 and 59 years old who received the Ad26.COV2.S COVID-19 vaccine or a placebo.

The gene calls are TRBV11-2 and TRBJ1-4, with D unclear. V was cut by 1 base and J by 0 bases, with 9 bases left in between. From germline, CDR1 is SGHAT and CDR2 FQNNGV. The CDR3 is 16 residues long. CDR3 protein: CASSLGGRSTNEKLFF. The DNA of the CDR3 is TGTGCCAGCAGCTTAGGAGGGCGGTCAACTAATGAAAAACTGTTTTTT.

This clone was detected only a few times. The chain is built from TRBV19 and TRBJ1-5; D is ambiguous. The CDR3 sequence is 13 residues long. Germline loops: CDR1 LNHDA, CDR2 SQIVND (reference sequence). Between the trimmed V and J ends, which lost 7 bases and 5 bases, there was a span of 12 bases. The CDR3 protein is CASNGRLDQPQHF. For the CDR3, the DNA is TGTGCCAGTAACGGCAGACTAGATCAGCCCCAGCATTTT.

This clone was picked up one time. The chain employs TRBV19 and TRBJ2-6; the match to TRBD1 covers 7 bases. Unmatched junction bases numbered 5, after V lost 9 bases and J lost 0 bases. Germline CDR1 is LNHDA and CDR2 is SQIVND (reference sequence). The CDR3 sequence is 15 residues long. In DNA, the CDR3 is TGTGCCAGCGGACAGGCGAGCTCTGGGGCCAACGTCCTGACTTTC. It is translated as CASGQASSGANVLTF.

The gene calls are TRBV29-1 and TRBJ1-2; D remains unclear. V was pared by 5 bases and J by 3 bases, with 7 bases between. The CDR3 covers 11 residues. Germline V gene lookup returns CDR1 SQVTM and CDR2 ANQGSEA. The CDR3: CSVRADYGYTF. Here the CDR3 DNA reads TGCAGCGTTCGGGCGGACTATGGCTACACCTTC.

V and J are TRBV2 and TRBJ2-5; D is ambiguous. V dropped 8 bases and J dropped 2 bases, with 9 bases sitting between them. This CDR3 comprises 12 residues. CDR1 SNHLY and CDR2 FYNNEI come from the germline V gene. CDR3 sequence reads: CASRAFQETQYF. As DNA, the CDR3 is TGTGCCAGCCGGGCTTTTCAAGAGACCCAGTACTTC. The complete variable domain, with remaining parts taken from reference TRBV2 and TRBJ2-5, reads EPEVTQTPSHQVTQMGQEVILRCVPISNHLYFYWYRQILGQKVEFLVSFYNNEISEKSEIFDDQFSVERPDGSNFTLKIRSTKLEDSAMYFCASRAFQETQYFGPGTRLLVL.

The CDR3 region has the DNA TGCGCCAGCAGCCAAGGACTCCAAGAGACCCAGTACTTC. Its protein is CASSQGLQETQYF. The chain recombines TRBV4-3 with TRBJ2-5; D is unresolved. The CDR3 loop spans 13 amino acids. Between the trimmed V and J ends, which lost 1 base and 1 base, there was a span of 4 bases. Looked up from germline, CDR1 is LGHNA and CDR2 is YSLEER.

J is TRBJ2-5 and V is TRBV7-8; the D is unclear. Between the trimmed V and J ends, which lost 4 bases and 3 bases, there was a span of 18 bases. Per the germline V gene, CDR1 is SGHVS and CDR2 is FQNEAQ. The CDR3 consists of 16 residues. CDR3 sequence reads: CASSSWTWRIKETQYF. The DNA for the CDR3 is TGTGCCAGCAGCTCATGGACCTGGAGAATAAAAGAGACCCAGTACTTC.

Only one count was recorded for this clone. CDR3 in DNA: TGTGCCTGGAGTCCCCGCCCCCAACAAGAGCAGTTCTTC. Translation gives CAWSPRPQQEQFF. V and J are TRBV30 and TRBJ2-1; D remains unclear. This CDR3 contains 13 residues. Trimming cost V 2 bases and J 10 bases, with 15 bases left between them. Germline CDR1 and CDR2: GTSNPN and SVGIG (reference sequence).

This clone was counted once. J is TRBJ2-7 and V is TRBV21-1. TRBV21-1 is given as a pseudogene. The CDR3 contains 13 residues. CDR3 coding DNA: TGTGCCAGCAGCAAGCTGGACCCGTTCGGGCAGTACTTC. This codes for CASSKLDPFGQYF.

CDR3: CASSLNYYNRGREDDQPQHF. The CDR3 nucleotides read TGCGCCAGCAGCCTAAATTATTATAACAGGGGGCGCGAGGATGATCAGCCCCAGCATTTT. This rearrangement joins TRBV4-1 to TRBJ1-5; 9 nucleotides agree with TRBD1. Germline lookup yields CDR1 MGHRA and CDR2 YSYEKL. The CDR3 is 20 residues long. V dropped 4 bases and J dropped 5; count of bases not matched to a gene: 21.

The chain employs TRBV6-5 and TRBJ1-4, with D unclear. The CDR3 totals 15 residues. V lost 1 base, J lost 2 bases, and 8 bases lay in between. Germline loops: CDR1 MNHEY, CDR2 SVGAGI. The CDR3 is CASSYLEGTNEKLFF. The CDR3 DNA is TGTGCCAGCAGTTACTTAGAAGGGACTAATGAAAAACTGTTTTTT.

V is TRBV19 and J is TRBJ1-5; 10 nucleotides line up with TRBD1. The CDR3 runs to 15 residues. The V gene end was trimmed by 4 bases and the J gene end by 4 bases; junction bases not matched to a gene: 4. Germline V gene sequence: CDR1 LNHDA, CDR2 SQIVND (reference sequence). The CDR3 region has the DNA TGTGCCAGTAGTACCCGGACAGGGGGGAATCAGCCCCAGCATTTT. Translating it yields CASSTRTGGNQPQHF.

The CDR3 loop reads CASSQADRTNQPQHF. DNA for the CDR3: TGTGCCAGCAGCCAGGCCGACAGGACAAATCAGCCCCAGCATTTT. V and J are TRBV3-1 (or the pseudogene TRBV3-2) and TRBJ1-5; TRBD1 might be the D (6 bases). CDR1 and CDR2 (germline): LGHDT, YNNKEL (reference sequence). CDR3 length equals 15 residues. The germline V and J ends were trimmed by 3 bases and 4 bases, with 13 bases remaining between them.

This clone was seen a handful of times. This chain uses TRBV3-1 (or the pseudogene TRBV3-2) with TRBJ1-3; D may be TRBD1 (5 bases). Between the trimmed V and J ends, which lost 4 bases and 8 bases, there was a span of 18 bases. This CDR3 region has 15 residues. CDR1 is LGHDT, CDR2 YNNKEL, per germline (reference sequence). The CDR3 coding sequence is TGTGCCAGCAGCCCAAAGGGGATCGGGCGGCACACCATATATTTT. It specifies CASSPKGIGRHTIYF.

The rearrangement uses TRBV12-3 or TRBV12-4 and TRBJ1-2; possible D gene TRBD1, 5 bases. The CDR3 runs to 13 residues. The V end was cut by 6 bases, the J end by 4 bases, with 12 bases between. This CDR3 is CASRTGQAYGYTF. The CDR3 region has the DNA TGTGCCAGCAGAACCGGACAAGCCTATGGCTACACCTTC.

On this clone: This sample includes further DNA sequences coding for the same CDR3. The chain joins TRBV3-1 (or the pseudogene TRBV3-2) to TRBJ2-7; unclear D gene. With 1 base removed from V and 3 bases from J, the gap between germline ends came to 10 bases. The CDR3 totals 14 residues. The germline V gene encodes CDR1 LGHDT and CDR2 YNNKEL (reference sequence). The CDR3 loop is CASSQGLAGYEQYF. DNA for the CDR3: TGTGCCAGCAGCCAAGGTCTGGCTGGCTACGAGCAGTACTTC.

This clone showed up just a few times. CDR3 amino acids: CASSTGINQPQHF. CDR3 nucleotide sequence: TGCGCCAGCAGTACTGGGATCAATCAGCCCCAGCATTTT. The chain has TRBV10-1 and TRBJ1-5; no definite D call. The CDR3 totals 13 residues. With 5 bases removed from V and 3 bases from J, the gap between germline ends came to 8 bases. The germline V gene has CDR1 WNHNN and CDR2 SYGVQD (reference sequence).

V is TRBV9 and J is TRBJ1-4; D is perhaps TRBD1 (5 bases). The V end lost 0 bases, the J end lost 6 bases, and 15 bases lay between the germline ends. This CDR3 is built from 16 residues. From germline, CDR1 is SGDLS and CDR2 YYNGEE. The CDR3: CASSVGVGGVDEKLFF. The CDR3, as DNA: TGTGCCAGCAGCGTAGGCGTGGGGGGAGTGGATGAAAAACTGTTTTTT.

The V call is TRBV7-6, the J call TRBJ2-1; D gene unclear. Trimming cost V 0 bases and J 2 bases, with 2 bases left between them. CDR3 length: 13 residues. Germline V gene data show CDR1 as SGHVS and CDR2 as FNYEAQ. CDR3 in amino acids: CASSLAAYNEQFF. The CDR3 DNA reads TGTGCCAGCAGCTTAGCAGCCTACAATGAGCAGTTCTTC.

This rearrangement joins TRBV6-6 to TRBJ2-1; TRBD2 is a possible D gene (6 bases). The V gene's germline CDR1 is MNHNY and CDR2 SVGAGI (reference sequence). The V end lost 6 bases, the J end lost 6 bases, and 18 bases lay between the germline ends. The CDR3 consists of 15 residues. CDR3 coding DNA: TGTGCCAGCAGCCCCGGGACTCCGAGGGGCAATGAGCAGTTCTTC. Amino acids: CASSPGTPRGNEQFF.

This chain links TRBV2 with TRBJ2-3, with TRBD2 matching 8 bases. Germline CDR1 reads SNHLY; CDR2 reads FYNNEI. This CDR3 contains 12 residues. V was clipped by 6 bases and J by 6 bases; unmatched bases: 2. This CDR3 is CASSRTSDTQYF. CDR3 nucleotides: TGTGCCAGCAGCAGGACTAGCGATACGCAGTATTTT.

J is TRBJ2-7 and V is TRBV11-2; 7 positions match TRBD1. Germline assignment: CDR1 SGHAT and CDR2 FQNNGV. CDR3 length equals 14 residues. V lost 1 base to trimming and J lost 3 bases; unmatched junction nucleotides: 3. In nucleotides, the CDR3 is TGTGCCAGCAGCTTAGGGGGACAGTTCTACGAGCAGTACTTC. This translates into CASSLGGQFYEQYF.

The CDR3 nucleotides read TGTGCCAGCCTCCGGGGGCTAAATTCACCCCTCCACTTT. This translates into CASLRGLNSPLHF. V gene TRBV2 combines with J gene TRBJ1-6; D might be TRBD1 (6 bases). Trimming stripped 8 bases from V and 7 bases from J, with 12 bases between. The germline V gene encodes CDR1 SNHLY and CDR2 FYNNEI. The CDR3 totals 13 residues.